Below are 24 T cell receptor beta chains sequenced from a single sample in a study of cytomegalovirus exposure and HLA in healthy donors. Both 60 Vbeta primers and 13 Jbeta primers went into the PCR. Repertoires were generated with immunoSEQ multiplex PCR, while TCRdb's copy carries only in-frame clones and drops some. The top ten hold over 1% of the sample, which has fewer than 100,000 clones, roughly 76% seen once. The sample comprised PBMCs. The source of these receptors is a female donor in good health and CMV-seronegative.

This chain uses TRBV6-4 with TRBJ2-2, with 12 positions matching TRBD2. With V trimmed by 8 bases and J by 5 bases, 3 bases remained unmatched. The CDR3 sequence is 14 residues long. The germline CDR1 and CDR2 sequences are MRHNA and SNTAGT. The CDR3 is CASRTSGETGELFF. The CDR3 nucleotides read TGTGCCAGCCGGACTAGCGGGGAAACCGGGGAGCTGTTTTTT.

This chain uses TRBV30 with TRBJ2-5, with a weak D call TRBD2 (6 bases). CDR1 and CDR2 (germline): GTSNPN, SVGIG (reference sequence). V lost 2 bases and J lost 2, with 12 bases in between. The CDR3 length is 14 residues. CDR3 bases: TGTGCCTGGAGTAGCGGCGGGATACAAGAGACCCAGTACTTC. Translation: CAWSSGGIQETQYF.

This clone occurred a few times. V gene TRBV15 combines with J gene TRBJ2-3; 7 nucleotides align to TRBD2. The germline V gene encodes CDR1 LNHNV and CDR2 YYDKDF (reference sequence). V trimming: 2 bases; J trimming: 0 bases; junction bases outside the gene matches: 5. This CDR3 has 16 amino acids. CDR3 nucleotide sequence: TGTGCCACCAGCAGACCAGCGGGAACCAGCACAGATACGCAGTATTTT. The encoded protein is CATSRPAGTSTDTQYF.

This clone turned up a few times. The chain has TRBV7-8 and TRBJ2-5, with a tentative D call TRBD2 (6 bases). The CDR3 has 15 amino acids. V lost 5 bases and J 0 bases, leaving 13 bases between the germline ends. CDR1 is SGHVS, CDR2 FQNEAQ, per germline. CDR3 DNA sequence: TGTGCCAGCAGCCGGGGGAGAGTGAACCAAGAGACCCAGTACTTC. It specifies CASSRGRVNQETQYF.

The chain employs TRBV30 and TRBJ2-1; 9 nucleotides align to TRBD1. The length of the CDR3 is 16 residues. Germline lookup yields CDR1 GTSNPN and CDR2 SVGIG (reference sequence). The ends lost 3 bases at V and 5 bases at J; junction bases unmatched: 11. Here the CDR3 DNA reads TGTGCCTGGAGGAAAGCCGGGACAGGGTACAACAATGAGCAGTTCTTC. Protein: CAWRKAGTGYNNEQFF. Together with reference TRBV30 and TRBJ2-1, the CDR3 gives the full variable domain: SQTIHQWPATLVQPVGSPLSLECTVEGTSNPNLYWYRQAAGRGLQLLFYSVGIGQISSEVPQNLSASRPQDRQFILSSKKLLLSDSGFYLCAWRKAGTGYNNEQFFGPGTRLTVL.

The chain recombines TRBV10-3 with TRBJ2-1; 8 nucleotides line up with TRBD2. The CDR3 extends over 16 amino acids. Germline lookup yields CDR1 ENHRY and CDR2 SYGVKD. V was pared by 2 bases and J by 4 bases, with 7 bases of the junction left unmatched. The CDR3 DNA sequence: TGTGCCATCAGTGAGGAAGCGGGGGCCGCATACAATGAGCAGTTCTTC. Amino acid sequence: CAISEEAGAAYNEQFF.

The chain employs TRBV30 and TRBJ1-3; D might be TRBD1 (6 bases). Germline V gene lookup returns CDR1 GTSNPN and CDR2 SVGIG (reference sequence). This CDR3 has 14 residues. Trimming left V 7 bases short and J 2 bases short, with 15 bases between. Here the CDR3 DNA reads TGTGCCTTCTCGGACAGCCTGACTGGAAACACCATATATTTT. It translates to CAFSDSLTGNTIYF.

This clone came up once. V and J are TRBV18 and TRBJ1-1, with D maybe TRBD1 (6 bases). With 1 base removed from V and 2 bases from J, the gap between germline ends came to 14 bases. The V gene's germline CDR1 is KGHSH and CDR2 LQKENI. The CDR3 is made up of 16 amino acids. CDR3 loop: CASSPRDAGANTEAFF. In DNA, the CDR3 is TGTGCCAGCTCACCACGCGACGCAGGGGCTAACACTGAAGCTTTCTTT.

In this sample, this clone turned up a few times. The chain employs TRBV7-2 and TRBJ2-7; 7 bases agree with TRBD1. There are 14 residues in the CDR3. Germline CDR1 is SGHTA and CDR2 is FQGNSA. The trim removed 1 base at V and 2 bases at J, leaving 2 bases unmatched. As DNA, the CDR3 is TGTGCCAGCAGCTTAGAGGACAGGACCTACGAGCAGTACTTC. Translating it yields CASSLEDRTYEQYF. Complete variable domain (other parts from reference TRBV7-2 and TRBJ2-7): GAGVSQSPSNKVTEKGKDVELRCDPISGHTALYWYRQSLGQGLEFLIYFQGNSAPDKSGLPSDRFSAERTGGSVSTLTIQRTQQEDSAVYLCASSLEDRTYEQYFGPGTRLTVT.

This chain links TRBV28 with TRBJ1-1, with D perhaps TRBD1 (6 bases). The V gene lost 5 bases and the J gene lost 4 bases, with 17 bases spanning the gap. This CDR3 spans 15 amino acids. Germline values: CDR1 MDHEN, CDR2 SYDVKM. Here the CDR3 reads CASSTGTTGATEAFF. The DNA of the CDR3 is TGTGCCAGCAGTACCGGGACAACAGGCGCCACTGAAGCTTTCTTT. The whole variable domain, filled in from reference TRBV28 and TRBJ1-1, reads DVKVTQSSRYLVKRTGEKVFLECVQDMDHENMFWYRQDPGLGLRLIYFSYDVKMKEKGDIPEGYSVSREKKERFSLILESASTNQTSMYLCASSTGTTGATEAFFGQGTRLTVV.

This clone was seen a single time. CDR3 in amino acids: CASSLRSVEQYF. CDR3 coding DNA: TGTGCCAGCAGCCTCAGGTCGGTCGAGCAGTACTTC. The chain couples TRBV7-2 to TRBJ2-7, with D unclear. Per the germline V gene, CDR1 is SGHTA and CDR2 is FQGNSA. The CDR3 totals 12 residues. Trimming took 5 bases from V and 6 from J, leaving 11 bases between them.

The chain joins TRBV7-9 to TRBJ2-7; D remains ambiguous. V was cut by 5 bases and J by 4 bases, with 15 bases left in between. Looked up from germline, CDR1 is SEHNR and CDR2 is FQNEAQ (reference sequence). This CDR3 is 14 amino acids long. For the CDR3, the DNA is TGTGCCAGCAGCCCCTATGGGCAGCCTTACGAGCAGTACTTC. Protein: CASSPYGQPYEQYF.

V is TRBV6-5 and J is TRBJ1-1; tentative D call: TRBD1 (5 bases). The CDR3 totals 15 residues. V was shortened by 5 bases and J by 1 base, with 14 bases between the two germline ends. The germline V gene has CDR1 MNHEY and CDR2 SVGAGI. The CDR3 DNA reads as TGTGCCAGCAGTCCTACTTCAGGGCCGAACACTGAAGCTTTCTTT. Translating it yields CASSPTSGPNTEAFF.

V is TRBV5-6 and J is TRBJ2-2; D gene uncertain. Looked up from germline, CDR1 is SGHDT and CDR2 is YYEEEE. Trimming cost V 4 bases and J 6 bases, with 13 bases left between them. The CDR3 is 14 amino acids. The CDR3, as DNA: TGTGCCAGCAGCGCACCGTCCCGGGCCGGGGAGCTGTTTTTT. It codes for CASSAPSRAGELFF.

The chain employs TRBV30 and TRBJ1-2, with 9 positions matching TRBD1. The CDR3 totals 14 residues. J lost 8 bases, V lost 2 bases, and 9 bases had no gene match. Germline CDR1 reads GTSNPN; CDR2 reads SVGIG (reference sequence). The CDR3 nucleotides read TGTGCCTGGAGTAGGGGACAGGGAGGGAACGGCTACACCTTC. Protein sequence: CAWSRGQGGNGYTF.

The J gene is TRBJ1-1, the V gene TRBV5-5, with 9 bases aligning to TRBD1. The CDR3 spans 17 residues. Germline CDR1 and CDR2: SGHKS and YYEKEE (reference sequence). V dropped 1 base and J dropped 5; count of bases not matched to a gene: 12. The CDR3 coding sequence is TGTGCCAGCAGCTTGAGAGTACCGACAGGGGGAACAACTGAAGCTTTCTTT. This codes for CASSLRVPTGGTTEAFF.

J is TRBJ1-2 and V is TRBV7-9; maybe TRBD1 (6 bases). The CDR3 has 16 residues. The germline V gene encodes CDR1 SEHNR and CDR2 FQNEAQ (reference sequence). V gave up 3 bases and J gave up 0 bases, with 14 bases separating them. CDR3 nucleotides: TGTGCCAGCAGCTTTGGGGGAAACAGGGCTAACTATGGCTACACCTTC. Translating it yields CASSFGGNRANYGYTF.

This rearrangement joins TRBV19 to TRBJ2-7; possibly TRBD2 for D (5 bases). V was cut by 5 bases and J by 4 bases, with 6 bases left in between. The CDR3 has 11 amino acids. The germline V gene has CDR1 LNHDA and CDR2 SQIVND (reference sequence). This CDR3 reads CASSSGYEQYF. CDR3 DNA sequence: TGTGCCAGTAGTTCGGGGTACGAGCAGTACTTC.

The chain joins TRBV6-5 to TRBJ2-7, with 7 bases that match TRBD1. In germline, CDR1 is MNHEY, CDR2 SVGAGI. The CDR3 consists of 14 residues. The J segment lost 4 bases and the V segment lost 0 bases, leaving 3 bases of the junction unmatched. The CDR3 is CASSYSDRAYEQYF. DNA for the CDR3: TGTGCCAGCAGTTACTCAGACAGGGCTTACGAGCAGTACTTC.

V usage is TRBV7-2 and J usage is TRBJ1-5, with 9 bases fitting TRBD1. The CDR3 loop spans 16 amino acids. V shed 1 base and J 6 bases; nucleotides not matched to a gene: 7. Germline V gives CDR1 SGHTA, CDR2 FQGNSA. The chain's CDR3 is CASSLVGQGMSQPQHF. CDR3 sequence (DNA): TGTGCCAGCAGCTTAGTGGGACAGGGAATGAGTCAGCCCCAGCATTTT.

The chain joins TRBV7-9 to TRBJ1-1; the D gene is possibly TRBD1 (6 bases). Germline CDR1 reads SEHNR; CDR2 reads FQNEAQ (reference sequence). The V end lost 2 bases, the J end lost 8 bases, and 12 bases lay between the germline ends. The length of the CDR3 is 13 residues. The CDR3 region is CASSLSSGTEAFF. DNA for the CDR3: TGTGCCAGCAGCTTAAGTTCCGGGACAGAAGCTTTCTTT.

This clone has a handful of counts. The chain uses TRBV6-6 and TRBJ2-7; 9 bases match TRBD1. Losses at the gene ends were 5 bases for V and 6 bases for J; bases not matched to a gene: 14. Looked up from germline, CDR1 is MNHNY and CDR2 is SVGAGI (reference sequence). This CDR3 contains 16 residues. The CDR3 nucleotides read TGTGCCAGCAGTACCCGACGGACAGGGGAGGATGGCGAGCAGTACTTC. Translated, it gives CASSTRRTGEDGEQYF.

The V call is TRBV27, the J call TRBJ2-2; TRBD2 might be the D (5 bases). Germline V gives CDR1 MNHEY, CDR2 SMNVEV (reference sequence). The CDR3 has 13 residues. The V gene lost 2 bases and the J gene lost 8 bases, with 9 bases spanning the gap. The CDR3 region is CASSLPRRGELFF. The CDR3 DNA reads as TGTGCCAGCAGTTTACCCCGGAGGGGGGAGCTGTTTTTT.

The rearrangement uses TRBV5-1 and TRBJ2-1; D is uncertain. CDR1 and CDR2 from the germline V gene are SGHRS and YFSETQ. V was cut by 1 base and J by 7 bases, with 6 bases left in between. CDR3 size: 12 residues. The CDR3 region has the DNA TGCGCCAGCAGCTTGTCTAGTAATGAGCAGTTCTTC. This encodes CASSLSSNEQFF.